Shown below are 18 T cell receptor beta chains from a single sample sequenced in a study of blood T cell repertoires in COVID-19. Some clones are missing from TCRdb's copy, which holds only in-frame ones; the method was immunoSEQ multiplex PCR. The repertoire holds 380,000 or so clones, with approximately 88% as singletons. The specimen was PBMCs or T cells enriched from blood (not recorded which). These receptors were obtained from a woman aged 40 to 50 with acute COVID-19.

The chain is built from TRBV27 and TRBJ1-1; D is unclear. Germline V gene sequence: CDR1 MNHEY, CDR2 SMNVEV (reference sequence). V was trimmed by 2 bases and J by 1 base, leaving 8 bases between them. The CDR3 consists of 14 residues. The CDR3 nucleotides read TGTGCCAGCAGTTTAATCGCGGGGAACACTGAAGCTTTCTTT. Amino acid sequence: CASSLIAGNTEAFF.

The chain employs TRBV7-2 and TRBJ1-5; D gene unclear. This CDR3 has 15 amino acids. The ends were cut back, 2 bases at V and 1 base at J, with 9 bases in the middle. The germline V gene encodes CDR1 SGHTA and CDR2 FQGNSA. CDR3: CASSLYSGSNQPQHF. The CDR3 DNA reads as TGTGCCAGCAGCTTATATTCCGGGAGCAATCAGCCCCAGCATTTT.

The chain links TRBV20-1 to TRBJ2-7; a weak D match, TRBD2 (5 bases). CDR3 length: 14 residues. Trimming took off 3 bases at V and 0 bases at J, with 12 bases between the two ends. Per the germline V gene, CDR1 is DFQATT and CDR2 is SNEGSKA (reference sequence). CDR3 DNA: TGCAGTGCTAGTACTAGGGCAAACTCCTACGAGCAGTACTTC. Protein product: CSASTRANSYEQYF.

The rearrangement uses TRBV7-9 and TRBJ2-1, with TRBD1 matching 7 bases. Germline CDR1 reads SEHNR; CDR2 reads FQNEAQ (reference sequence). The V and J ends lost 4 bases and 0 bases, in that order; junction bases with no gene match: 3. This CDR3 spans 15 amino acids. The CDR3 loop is CASSSTGSSYNEQFF. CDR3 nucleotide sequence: TGTGCCAGCAGCTCGACAGGGAGCTCCTACAATGAGCAGTTCTTC.

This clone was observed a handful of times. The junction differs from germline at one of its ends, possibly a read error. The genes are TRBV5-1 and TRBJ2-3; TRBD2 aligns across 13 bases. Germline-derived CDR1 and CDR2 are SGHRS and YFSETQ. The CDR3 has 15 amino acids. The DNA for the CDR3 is TGCGCCAGCAGATTGGGACTAGCGGGGTCAGATACGCAGTATTTT. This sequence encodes CASRLGLAGSDTQYF. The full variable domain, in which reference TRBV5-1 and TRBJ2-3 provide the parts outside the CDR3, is KAGVTQTPRYLIKTRGQQVTLSCSPISGHRSVSWYQQTPGQGLQFLFEYFSETQRNKGNFPGRFSGRQFSNSRSEMNVSTLELGDSALYLCASRLGLAGSDTQYFGPGTRLTVL.

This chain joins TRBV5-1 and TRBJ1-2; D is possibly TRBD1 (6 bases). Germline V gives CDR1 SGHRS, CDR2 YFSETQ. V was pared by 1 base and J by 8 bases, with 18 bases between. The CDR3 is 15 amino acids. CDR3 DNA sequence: TGCGCCAGCAGCTTGTCTATTGCAGGGGATGGAGGCTACACCTTC. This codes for CASSLSIAGDGGYTF.

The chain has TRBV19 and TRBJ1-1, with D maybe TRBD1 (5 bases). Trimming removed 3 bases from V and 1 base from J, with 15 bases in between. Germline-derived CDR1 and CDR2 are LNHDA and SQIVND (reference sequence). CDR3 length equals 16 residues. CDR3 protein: CASSIVGGEGNTEAFF. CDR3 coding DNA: TGTGCCAGTAGTATTGTCGGGGGGGAGGGGAACACTGAAGCTTTCTTT.

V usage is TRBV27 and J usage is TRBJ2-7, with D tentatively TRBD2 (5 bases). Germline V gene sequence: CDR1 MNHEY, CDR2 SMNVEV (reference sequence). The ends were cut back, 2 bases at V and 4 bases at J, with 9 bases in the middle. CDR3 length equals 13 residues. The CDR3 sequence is CASSLVEGYEQYF. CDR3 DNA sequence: TGTGCCAGCAGTTTAGTTGAGGGTTACGAGCAGTACTTC.

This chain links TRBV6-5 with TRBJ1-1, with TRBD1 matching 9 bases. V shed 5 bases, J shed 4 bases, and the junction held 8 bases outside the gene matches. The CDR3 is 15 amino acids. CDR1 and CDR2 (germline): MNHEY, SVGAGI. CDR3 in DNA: TGTGCCAGCAGTACCGGGACAGGGAGGGCCACTGAAGCTTTCTTT. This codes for CASSTGTGRATEAFF.

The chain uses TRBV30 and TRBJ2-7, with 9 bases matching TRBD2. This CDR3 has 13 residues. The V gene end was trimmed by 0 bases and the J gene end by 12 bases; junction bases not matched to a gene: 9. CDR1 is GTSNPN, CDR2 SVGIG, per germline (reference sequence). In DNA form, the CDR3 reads TGTGCCTGGAGTGTAGGGCTAGCGGGGCTGCGGTACTTC. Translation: CAWSVGLAGLRYF.

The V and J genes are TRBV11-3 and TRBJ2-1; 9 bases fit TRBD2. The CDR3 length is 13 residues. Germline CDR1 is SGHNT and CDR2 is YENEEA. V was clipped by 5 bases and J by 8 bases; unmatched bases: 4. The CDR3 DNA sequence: TGTGCCAGCAGCCGGACTAGCGTTGATGAGCAGTTCTTC. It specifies CASSRTSVDEQFF.

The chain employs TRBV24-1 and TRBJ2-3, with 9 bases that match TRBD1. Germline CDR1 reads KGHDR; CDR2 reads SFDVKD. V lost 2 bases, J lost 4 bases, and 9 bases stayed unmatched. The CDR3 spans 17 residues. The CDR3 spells CATSDSTPGQGADTQYF. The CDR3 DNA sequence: TGTGCCACCAGTGATTCCACCCCGGGACAGGGCGCAGATACGCAGTATTTT.

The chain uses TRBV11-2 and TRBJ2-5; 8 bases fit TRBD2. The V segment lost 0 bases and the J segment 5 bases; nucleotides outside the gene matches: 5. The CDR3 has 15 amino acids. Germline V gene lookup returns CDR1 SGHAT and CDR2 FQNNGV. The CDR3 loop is CASSLDSGVLETQYF. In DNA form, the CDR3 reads TGTGCCAGCAGCTTAGATAGCGGGGTGTTGGAGACCCAGTACTTC.

The CDR3 bases are TGTGCCAGCAGCTTTTTCGGGACAGGGAACGGCTACACCTTC. This encodes CASSFFGTGNGYTF. The rearrangement links TRBV7-9 to TRBJ1-2; 9 bases map to TRBD1. The ends lost 3 bases at V and 8 bases at J; junction bases unmatched: 7. The CDR3 runs 14 residues. Germline-derived CDR1 and CDR2 are SEHNR and FQNEAQ (reference sequence).

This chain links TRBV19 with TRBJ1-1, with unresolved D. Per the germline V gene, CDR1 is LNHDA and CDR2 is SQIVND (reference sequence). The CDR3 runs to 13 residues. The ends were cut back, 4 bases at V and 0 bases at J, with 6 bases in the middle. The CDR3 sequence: CASSNTLNTEAFF. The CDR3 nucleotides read TGTGCCAGTAGTAACACCTTGAACACTGAAGCTTTCTTT.

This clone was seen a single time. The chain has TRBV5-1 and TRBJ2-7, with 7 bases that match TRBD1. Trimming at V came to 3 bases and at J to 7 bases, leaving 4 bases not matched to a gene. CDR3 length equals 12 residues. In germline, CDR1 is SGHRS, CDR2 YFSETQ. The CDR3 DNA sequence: TGCGCCAGCAGCTCGACAGGGTGGGAGCAGTACTTC. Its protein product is CASSSTGWEQYF.

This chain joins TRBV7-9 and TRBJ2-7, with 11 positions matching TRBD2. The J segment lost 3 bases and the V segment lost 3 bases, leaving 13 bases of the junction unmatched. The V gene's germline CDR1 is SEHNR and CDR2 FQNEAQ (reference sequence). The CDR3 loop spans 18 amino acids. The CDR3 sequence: CASSFPSASGGLFYEQYF. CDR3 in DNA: TGTGCCAGCAGCTTTCCGTCGGCTAGCGGGGGGTTATTCTACGAGCAGTACTTC.

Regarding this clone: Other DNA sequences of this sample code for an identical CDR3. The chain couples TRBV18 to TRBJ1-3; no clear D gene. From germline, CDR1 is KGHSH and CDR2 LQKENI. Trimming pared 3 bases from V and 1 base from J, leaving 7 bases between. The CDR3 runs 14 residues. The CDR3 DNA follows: TGTGCCAGCTCACCCGGCGGTTCTGGAAACACCATATATTTT. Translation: CASSPGGSGNTIYF.